These 4 T cell receptor beta chains came from one sample sequenced in a study of cytomegalovirus exposure and HLA in healthy donors. Both 60 Vbeta primers and 13 Jbeta primers went into the PCR. TCRdb's table, derived via immunoSEQ multiplex PCR, lists solely in-frame clones and lacks some. The sample includes about 130,000 clones, about 74% of them seen just once. Sequenced: PBMCs. The receptor source for this set is a woman aged 45-65 years in good health and CMV-seropositive.

This clone turned up a few times. The chain uses TRBV9 and TRBJ2-2; TRBD2 matches 10 bases. Germline CDR1 reads SGDLS; CDR2 reads YYNGEE. With V trimmed by 5 bases and J by 4 bases, 5 bases remained unmatched. The CDR3 extends over 15 amino acids. The CDR3 loop reads CASRNSGGSTGELFF. The CDR3 DNA sequence: TGTGCCAGCAGAAATAGCGGGGGGTCCACCGGGGAGCTGTTTTTT.

The rearrangement links TRBV5-1 to TRBJ1-4, with a weak D call TRBD1 (5 bases). Trimming removed 0 bases at V and 3 bases at J, with 6 bases between. This CDR3 is built from 14 residues. The germline CDR1 and CDR2 sequences are SGHRS and YFSETQ. CDR3 sequence: CASSLGQSNEKLFF. CDR3 in DNA: TGCGCCAGCAGCTTGGGACAGTCTAATGAAAAACTGTTTTTT.

The V gene is TRBV15, the J gene TRBJ2-3, with TRBD2 matching over 7 bases. Germline lookup yields CDR1 LNHNV and CDR2 YYDKDF (reference sequence). J was trimmed by 7 bases and V by 1 base; bases with no gene match: 8. The CDR3 extends over 15 amino acids. CDR3 in DNA: TGTGCCACCAGCAGAGCTAGCGGAAACTATCATACGCAGTATTTT. It specifies CATSRASGNYHTQYF.

The count of this clone is one. The chain employs TRBV5-6 and TRBJ2-3, with TRBD2 as a possible D gene (5 bases). The V end lost 4 bases, the J end lost 6 bases, and 9 bases lay between the germline ends. The CDR3 is made up of 12 amino acids. Germline V gene lookup returns CDR1 SGHDT and CDR2 YYEEEE. The CDR3 protein is CASSRGWDTQYF. Here the CDR3 DNA reads TGTGCCAGCAGCCGAGGGTGGGATACGCAGTATTTT.